This T cell receptor (beta chain) was sequenced in a study of graft-versus-host responses after intestinal transplantation. With respect to this clone: Its antigen is unidentified.

The germline gives CDR1 ENHRY, CDR2 SYGVKD. The CDR3 extends over 12 amino acids. V was clipped by 6 bases and J by 7 bases; unmatched bases: 2. Using immunoSEQ multiplex PCR, the repertoire was profiled, and TCRdb retains in-frame clones only, with some absent. The sample includes roughly 100,000 clones, about nine tenths seen only once; the top ten take about 0.18%. This TCR was recovered from a human donor who was the organ donor for an intestinal transplant. Material: unstimulated CD4+ T cells sorted from spleen or lymph node cells, obtained before transplant. V is TRBV10-3 and J is TRBJ1-5, with 8 bases that match TRBD1. The DNA for the CDR3 is TGTGCCATCAGCGCAGGGGGCCAGCCCCAGCATTTT. It is translated as CAISAGGQPQHF.